Following are 14 T cell receptor beta chains from one sample sequenced in a study of radiotherapy plus CTLA-4 blockade in lung cancer. This table comes from immunoSEQ multiplex PCR, and its TCRdb copy is limited to in-frame clones, with some not included. Of approximately 85,000 clones in the sample, more than 75% are singletons; the top ten hold around 2%. The specimen comprised peripheral blood, sampled from a patient treated with radiotherapy plus ipilimumab. These receptors originate from a human donor with non-small cell lung cancer who had a partial response to radiotherapy plus ipilimumab.

This clone was observed a single time. The rearrangement uses TRBV11-3 and TRBJ2-5; perhaps TRBD2 as D (6 bases). Trimming removed 4 bases at V and 5 bases at J, with 11 bases between. The CDR3 consists of 13 residues. Per the germline V gene, CDR1 is SGHNT and CDR2 is YENEEA. DNA for the CDR3: TGTGCCAGCAGCTGGGTTGGAGGGGAGACCCAGTACTTC. Its protein is CASSWVGGETQYF.

The genes are TRBV5-6 and TRBJ2-6; TRBD1 aligns across 10 bases. There are 19 residues in the CDR3. Germline lookup yields CDR1 SGHDT and CDR2 YYEEEE. V lost 1 base and J lost 1; bases outside the gene matches: 8. The CDR3 coding sequence is TGTGCCAGCAGCTTGAACCGGGACAGGGGTCGATCTGGGGCCAACGTCCTGACTTTC. This codes for CASSLNRDRGRSGANVLTF.

To note about this clone: The same CDR3 is also encoded by other DNA sequences in this sample. The rearrangement joins TRBV7-2 to TRBJ2-7; D is possibly TRBD2 (6 bases). The germline V and J ends were trimmed by 3 bases and 3 bases, with 9 bases remaining between them. The germline V gene has CDR1 SGHTA and CDR2 FQGNSA. There are 13 residues in the CDR3. Here the CDR3 reads CASSLGLGYEQYV. For the CDR3, the DNA is TGTGCCAGCAGCTTGGGACTGGGCTACGAGCAGTACGTC.

The V and J genes are TRBV14 and TRBJ2-3, with a tentative D call TRBD1 (5 bases). Trimming shortened V by 3 bases and J by 4 bases, and 17 bases separated the two germline ends. CDR3 length equals 16 residues. The germline gives CDR1 SGHDN, CDR2 FVKESK. The CDR3 nucleotides are TGTGCCAGCAGCCAGCTCGGCAGGGTGAGACCAGATACGCAGTATTTT. Translation gives CASSQLGRVRPDTQYF.

This chain connects TRBV5-1 to TRBJ1-1; perhaps TRBD1 as D (5 bases). The CDR3 runs to 12 residues. Germline CDR1 reads SGHRS; CDR2 reads YFSETQ. Trimming pared 4 bases from V and 2 bases from J, leaving 6 bases between. CDR3 sequence: CASSGANTEAFF. The CDR3 nucleotides are TGCGCCAGCAGCGGGGCCAACACTGAAGCTTTCTTT. Together with reference TRBV5-1 and TRBJ1-1, the CDR3 gives the full variable domain: KAGVTQTPRYLIKTRGQQVTLSCSPISGHRSVSWYQQTPGQGLQFLFEYFSETQRNKGNFPGRFSGRQFSNSRSEMNVSTLELGDSALYLCASSGANTEAFFGQGTRLTVV.

This clone appeared a few times. The rearrangement joins TRBV10-3 to TRBJ1-5; 7 bases fit TRBD1. Trimming removed 6 bases from V and 0 bases from J; junction bases left unmatched: 5. The germline gives CDR1 ENHRY, CDR2 SYGVKD. The CDR3 is 15 residues long. The CDR3 nucleotides are TGTGCCATCAGCGCACAGGGGAATAGCAATCAGCCCCAGCATTTT. It encodes CAISAQGNSNQPQHF.

The chain recombines TRBV19 with TRBJ1-2, with TRBD1 matching over 8 bases. The V gene's germline CDR1 is LNHDA and CDR2 SQIVND (reference sequence). The CDR3 covers 14 residues. V lost 8 bases and J lost 4; bases outside the gene matches: 9. The CDR3 spells CASRLRGQGYGYTF. As DNA, the CDR3 is TGTGCCAGTCGGCTCAGGGGGCAGGGCTATGGCTACACCTTC.

This clone was seen just once. The genes are TRBV28 and TRBJ2-2, with 7 bases aligning to TRBD2. V trimming: 10 bases; J trimming: 6 bases; junction bases outside the gene matches: 8. Germline V CDR1 and CDR2: MDHEN, SYDVKM. The CDR3 spans 13 residues. CDR3 nucleotide sequence: TGTGCCACCACCCGGGAGGTCGCCGGGGAGCTGTTTTTT. Its protein product is CATTREVAGELFF.

The J gene is TRBJ2-3, the V gene TRBV9; D is uncertain. In germline, CDR1 is SGDLS, CDR2 YYNGEE. CDR3 length: 14 residues. V was clipped by 3 bases and J by 0 bases, with 8 bases between them. CDR3 loop: CASSAVPSTDTQYF. In nucleotides, the CDR3 is TGTGCCAGCAGCGCCGTCCCTAGCACAGATACGCAGTATTTT. Complete variable domain (other parts from reference TRBV9 and TRBJ2-3): DSGVTQTPKHLITATGQRVTLRCSPRSGDLSVYWYQQSLDQGLQFLIQYYNGEERAKGNILERFSAQQFPDLHSELNLSSLELGDSALYFCASSAVPSTDTQYFGPGTRLTVL.

The gene calls are TRBV6-5 and TRBJ1-2, with 7 nucleotides matching TRBD1. V gave up 4 bases and J gave up 8 bases; unmatched junction bases: 13. Per germline, CDR1 MNHEY and CDR2 SVGAGI. The CDR3 has 15 residues. The CDR3 coding sequence is TGTGCCAGCAGTTCCAGAGAGGACAGGACGCGCGGCTACACCTTC. It specifies CASSSREDRTRGYTF.

V usage is TRBV5-6 and J usage is TRBJ2-2; 9 nucleotides agree with TRBD1. Germline loops: CDR1 SGHDT, CDR2 YYEEEE. CDR3 length: 17 residues. Trimming took 2 bases from V and 1 from J; bases not matched to a gene: 6. CDR3 bases: TGTGCCAGCAGCTTCCTACAGGGGGCGCGGAACACCGGGGAGCTGTTTTTT. It yields the protein CASSFLQGARNTGELFF.

This clone was recorded a few times. The chain is built from TRBV28 and TRBJ1-1, with a tentative D call TRBD1 (6 bases). V lost 7 bases and J 10 bases, leaving 16 bases between the germline ends. From germline, CDR1 is MDHEN and CDR2 SYDVKM. CDR3 size: 12 residues. CDR3 amino acids: CASTIPQGPAFF. The CDR3 DNA reads as TGTGCCAGCACAATCCCGCAGGGGCCAGCTTTCTTT.

J is TRBJ2-7 and V is TRBV7-2, with TRBD2 as a possible D gene (6 bases). The CDR3 has 15 amino acids. Trimming left V 1 base short and J 0 bases short, with 10 bases between. Germline values: CDR1 SGHTA, CDR2 FQGNSA. This CDR3 is CASSLGLGSSYEQYF. The CDR3 region has the DNA TGTGCCAGCAGCTTAGGTCTCGGGAGCTCCTACGAGCAGTACTTC.

The chain has TRBV7-9 and TRBJ2-7, with D maybe TRBD1 (6 bases). The CDR3 sequence is 14 residues long. Germline values: CDR1 SEHNR, CDR2 FQNEAQ (reference sequence). Trimming took off 0 bases at V and 3 bases at J, with 9 bases between the two ends. CDR3 DNA sequence: TGTGCCAGCAGCTTAGCGGGGACACACTACGAGCAGTACGTC. Residues: CASSLAGTHYEQYV.